This paragraph reports one T cell receptor (beta chain). In assigning cohorts, the study relied on participant-reported clinical history. These data originate in a study of blood T cell repertoires in COVID-19. Turning to the study itself: The cDNA or gDNA used as material had been derived from T cells, B-cell-depleted T cells, or PBMCs.

Germline V gives CDR1 MNHEY, CDR2 SVGEGT. V lost 2 bases and J lost 5; bases outside the gene matches: 1. The CDR3 totals 14 residues. Authors' processing steps: Reference gene primers were amplified, and this amplification served to estimate nucleated cell counts. Sequencing was performed with immunoSEQ multiplex PCR; in TCRdb, only in-frame clones are kept and a portion is missing. The D gene and trimming were derived from the DNA, and the V and J assignments and clone size from that table. The sample holds over 250,000 clones, 86% seen once. Specimen: PBMCs or T cells enriched from blood (not recorded which). V gene TRBV6-2 or TRBV6-3 combines with J gene TRBJ2-2, with TRBD1 identical over 8 bases. The sequence was collected from a woman younger than 35 who had recovered from COVID-19. The CDR3 bases are TGTGCCAGCAGTTACCGGACAGGGACCGGGGAGCTGTTTTTT. It is translated as CASSYRTGTGELFF.